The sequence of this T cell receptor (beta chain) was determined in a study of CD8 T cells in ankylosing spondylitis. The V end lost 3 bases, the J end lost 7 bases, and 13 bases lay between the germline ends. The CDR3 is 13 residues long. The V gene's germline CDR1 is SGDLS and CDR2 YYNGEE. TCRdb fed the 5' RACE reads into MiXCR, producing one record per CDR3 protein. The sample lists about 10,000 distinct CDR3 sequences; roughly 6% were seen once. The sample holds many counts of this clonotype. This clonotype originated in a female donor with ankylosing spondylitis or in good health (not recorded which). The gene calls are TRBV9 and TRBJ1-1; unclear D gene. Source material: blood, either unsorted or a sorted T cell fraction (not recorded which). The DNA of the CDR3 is TGTGCCAGCAGCGCCCTGGACTGGGGTGAAGCTTTCTTT. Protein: CASSALDWGEAFF.